This T cell receptor (beta chain) was recorded in a study of T cell repertoires in cytomegalovirus infection. V was shortened by 5 bases and J by 5 bases, with 22 bases between the two germline ends. This CDR3 has 16 amino acids. The sample holds many counts of this clonotype. TCRdb re-called the reads through MiXCR, storing one row per CDR3 protein. The sample has hundreds of thousands of distinct CDR3 sequences, roughly 9.3% seen once. The clonotype comes from a human donor in good health (CMV status not recorded). Some clones in this sample may be carry-over from other donors' samples. The rearrangement links TRBV12-3 or TRBV12-4 to TRBJ2-7; D possibly corresponds to TRBD2 (5 bases). Sequenced input: PBMCs. The CDR3 loop is CASSREAGRRSNEQYF. CDR3 sequence (DNA): TGTGCCAGCAGTCGGGAAGCCGGGCGTAGGAGCAACGAGCAGTACTTC.